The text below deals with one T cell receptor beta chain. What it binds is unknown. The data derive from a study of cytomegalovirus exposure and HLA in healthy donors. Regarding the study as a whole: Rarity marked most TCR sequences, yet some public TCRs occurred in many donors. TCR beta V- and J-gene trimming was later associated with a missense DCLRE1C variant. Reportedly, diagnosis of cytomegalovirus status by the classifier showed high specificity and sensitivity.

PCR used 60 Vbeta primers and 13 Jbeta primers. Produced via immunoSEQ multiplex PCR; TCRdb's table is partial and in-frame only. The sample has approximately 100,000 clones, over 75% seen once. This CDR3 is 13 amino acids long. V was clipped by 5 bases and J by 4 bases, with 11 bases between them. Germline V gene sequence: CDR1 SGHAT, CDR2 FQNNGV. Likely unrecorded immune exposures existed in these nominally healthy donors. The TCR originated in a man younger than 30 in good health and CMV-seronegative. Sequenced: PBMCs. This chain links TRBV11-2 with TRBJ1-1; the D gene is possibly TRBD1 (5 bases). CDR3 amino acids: CASSNQGSTEAFF. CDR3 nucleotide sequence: TGTGCCAGCAGCAATCAGGGAAGCACTGAAGCTTTCTTT.